Listed below are T cell receptor beta chains from one sample, sequenced in a study of blood T cell repertoires in COVID-19. Clones were read by immunoSEQ multiplex PCR, and TCRdb kept only the in-frame ones, dropping some. The table lists some 170,000 clones, roughly 89% of them singletons. The sequenced sample was peripheral blood. These receptors were obtained from a woman aged 60-75 years who had recovered from COVID-19. Both conserved end residues are part of each CDR3.

v_call cdr3_aa
TRBV6-2/TRBV6-3 CASSLAGDMTQYF
TRBV5-1 CASSRGTGGYEQYF
TRBV7-8 CASSEQGQISGNTIYF
TRBV5-8 CASTFSRGLNSPLHF
TRBV19 CASSKDQRGAYYEQYF
TRBV5-4 CASSLFSGGPGETQYF
TRBV5-1 CASSLEGGAETQYF
TRBV4-1 CASSQATGIRAEAFF
TRBV4-1 CASSDGQGSEKLFF
TRBV5-1 CASLSGGPNTGELFF
TRBV28 CASSSTGGTHEQYF
TRBV18 CASSLLDSVGGTDTQYF
TRBV28 CASSAPTDQPQHF
TRBV6-4 CASSESGQGNSPLHF
TRBV27 CASSLWWTDASPLHF
TRBV6-5 CASKMLRTGGTEAFF
TRBV2 CASSVLIGATEAFF
TRBV19 CASSIDPPGGMGYNEQFF
TRBV18 CASSPSRSEESYTF
TRBV6-6 CASRQGGTEAFF
TRBV15 CATSRKKTGNTEAFF
TRBV6-6 CASNRQGGTEAFF
TRBV6-5 CASSYGGQLYGYTF
TRBV7-9 CASSFTGQGSGNTIYF
TRBV6-5 CASSRDRFDGYTF
TRBV19 CASSAGQPQGTQYF
TRBV5-1 CASSLAQRTRTDTQYF